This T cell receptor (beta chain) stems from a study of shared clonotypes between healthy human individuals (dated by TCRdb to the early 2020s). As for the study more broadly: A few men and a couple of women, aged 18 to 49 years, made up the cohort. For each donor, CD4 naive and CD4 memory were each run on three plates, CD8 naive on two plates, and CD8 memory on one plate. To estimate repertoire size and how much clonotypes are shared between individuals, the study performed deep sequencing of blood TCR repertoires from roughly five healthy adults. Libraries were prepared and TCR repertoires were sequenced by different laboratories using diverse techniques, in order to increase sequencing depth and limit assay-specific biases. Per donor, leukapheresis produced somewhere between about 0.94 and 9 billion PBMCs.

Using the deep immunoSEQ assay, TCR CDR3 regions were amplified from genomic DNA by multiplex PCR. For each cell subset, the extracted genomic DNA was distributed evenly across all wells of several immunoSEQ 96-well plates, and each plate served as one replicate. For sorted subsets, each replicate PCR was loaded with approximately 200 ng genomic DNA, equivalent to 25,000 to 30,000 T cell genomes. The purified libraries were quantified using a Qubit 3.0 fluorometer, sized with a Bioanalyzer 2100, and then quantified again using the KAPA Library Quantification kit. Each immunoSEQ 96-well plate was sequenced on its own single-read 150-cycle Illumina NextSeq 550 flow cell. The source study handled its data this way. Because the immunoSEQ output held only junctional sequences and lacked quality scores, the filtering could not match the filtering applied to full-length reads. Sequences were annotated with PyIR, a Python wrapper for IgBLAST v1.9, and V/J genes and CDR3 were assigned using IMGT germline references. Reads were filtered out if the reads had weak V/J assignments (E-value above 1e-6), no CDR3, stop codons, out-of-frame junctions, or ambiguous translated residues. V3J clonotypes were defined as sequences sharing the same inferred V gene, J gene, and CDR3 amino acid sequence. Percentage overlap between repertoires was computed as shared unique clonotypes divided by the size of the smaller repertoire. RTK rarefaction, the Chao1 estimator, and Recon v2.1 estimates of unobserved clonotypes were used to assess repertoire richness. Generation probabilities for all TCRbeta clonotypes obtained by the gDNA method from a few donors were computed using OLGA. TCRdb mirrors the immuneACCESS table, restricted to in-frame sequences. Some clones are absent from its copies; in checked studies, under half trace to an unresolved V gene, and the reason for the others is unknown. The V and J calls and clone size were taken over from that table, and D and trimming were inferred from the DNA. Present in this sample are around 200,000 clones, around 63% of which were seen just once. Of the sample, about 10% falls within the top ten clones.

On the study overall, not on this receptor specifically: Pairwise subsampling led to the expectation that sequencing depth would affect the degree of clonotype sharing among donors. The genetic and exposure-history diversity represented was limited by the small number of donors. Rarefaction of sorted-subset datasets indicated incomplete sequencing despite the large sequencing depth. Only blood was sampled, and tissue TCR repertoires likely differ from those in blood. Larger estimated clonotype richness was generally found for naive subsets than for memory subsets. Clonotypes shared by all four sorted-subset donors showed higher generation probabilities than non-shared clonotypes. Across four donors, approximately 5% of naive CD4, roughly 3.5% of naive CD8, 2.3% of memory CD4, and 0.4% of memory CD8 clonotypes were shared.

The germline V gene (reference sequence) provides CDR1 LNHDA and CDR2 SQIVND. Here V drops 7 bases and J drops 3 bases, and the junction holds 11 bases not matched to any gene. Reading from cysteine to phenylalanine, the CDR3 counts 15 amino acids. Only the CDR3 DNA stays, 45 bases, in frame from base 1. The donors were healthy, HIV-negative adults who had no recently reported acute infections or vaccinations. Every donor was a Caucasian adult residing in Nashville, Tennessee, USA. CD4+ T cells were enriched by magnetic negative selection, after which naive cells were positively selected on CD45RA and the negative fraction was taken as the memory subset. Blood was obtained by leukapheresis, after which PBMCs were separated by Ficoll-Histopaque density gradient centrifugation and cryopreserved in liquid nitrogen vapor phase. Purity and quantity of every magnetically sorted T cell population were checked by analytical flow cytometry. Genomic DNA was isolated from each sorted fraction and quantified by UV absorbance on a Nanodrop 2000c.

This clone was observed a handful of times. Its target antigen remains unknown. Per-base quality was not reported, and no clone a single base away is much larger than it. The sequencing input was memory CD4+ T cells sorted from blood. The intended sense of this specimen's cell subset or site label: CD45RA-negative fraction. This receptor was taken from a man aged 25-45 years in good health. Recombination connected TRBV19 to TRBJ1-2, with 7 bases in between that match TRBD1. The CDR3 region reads CASTIATGTDYGYTF. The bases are TGTGCCAGTACCATAGCGACAGGGACTGACTATGGCTACACCTTC.